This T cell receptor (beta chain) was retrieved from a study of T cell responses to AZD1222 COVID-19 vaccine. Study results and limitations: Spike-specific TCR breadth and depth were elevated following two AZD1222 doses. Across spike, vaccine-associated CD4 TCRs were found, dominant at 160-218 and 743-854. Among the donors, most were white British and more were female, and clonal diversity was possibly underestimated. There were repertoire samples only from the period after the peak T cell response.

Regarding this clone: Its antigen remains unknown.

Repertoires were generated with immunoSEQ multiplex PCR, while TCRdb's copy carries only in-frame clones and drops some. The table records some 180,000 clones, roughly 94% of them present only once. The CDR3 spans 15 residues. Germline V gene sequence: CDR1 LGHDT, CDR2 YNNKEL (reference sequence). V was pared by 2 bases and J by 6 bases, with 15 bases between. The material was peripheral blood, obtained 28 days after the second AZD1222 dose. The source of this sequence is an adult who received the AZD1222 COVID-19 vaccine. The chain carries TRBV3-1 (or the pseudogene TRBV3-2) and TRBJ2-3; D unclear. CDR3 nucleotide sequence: TGTGCCAGCAGCCAATTCCTCGAGGTAGGGGATACGCAGTATTTT. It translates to CASSQFLEVGDTQYF.